This entry features one T cell receptor beta chain sequence. This sample was taken from a study of monozygotic twins with inflammatory bowel disease. There are 14 residues in the CDR3. CDR1 SNHLY and CDR2 FYNNEI come from the germline V gene. From the 5' RACE reads, TCRdb lists one entry per CDR3 protein and no DNA. The repertoire table contains approximately 400,000 distinct CDR3 sequences. The J gene is TRBJ2-2, the V gene TRBV2; TCRdb's D call, TRBD1, is unchecked because there is no DNA. This sequence originates from a human donor with ulcerative colitis or Crohn's disease, or a healthy co-twin of an affected twin (not recorded which). Sequencing input: blood. CDR3: CASSRQVRTGELFF. The variable domain in full, completed from reference TRBV2 and TRBJ2-2, reads EPEVTQTPSHQVTQMGQEVILRCVPISNHLYFYWYRQILGQKVEFLVSFYNNEISEKSEIFDDQFSVERPDGSNFTLKIRSTKLEDSAMYFCASSRQVRTGELFFGEGSRLTVL.